The sequence of this T cell receptor beta chain was determined in a study of cytomegalovirus exposure and HLA in healthy donors. CDR3 length: 16 amino acids. The germline CDR1 and CDR2 sequences are SGDLS and YYNGEE. V shed 4 bases and J shed 0 bases, with 14 bases lying between them. The PCR used 60 Vbeta and 13 Jbeta primers. Produced via immunoSEQ multiplex PCR; TCRdb's table is partial and in-frame only. The sample has 100,000 to 150,000 clones. The chain carries TRBV9 and TRBJ2-1; perhaps TRBD2 as D (6 bases). The sequence came from a middle-aged woman in good health and CMV-seropositive. Sequenced: PBMCs. The CDR3 reads CASSPQDGSSYNEQFF. The CDR3 DNA reads TGTGCCAGCAGCCCCCAGGACGGGAGCTCCTACAATGAGCAGTTCTTC.